Below, 14 T cell receptor beta chains from the same sample are listed, as sequenced in a study of blood T cell repertoires in COVID-19. Produced via immunoSEQ multiplex PCR; TCRdb's table is partial and in-frame only. The data hold under 200,000 clones, with about nine tenths observed a single time. Sequencing was performed on peripheral blood. These receptor sequences come from a man aged 18 to 30 with active or convalescent COVID-19.

V and J are TRBV6-2 or TRBV6-3 and TRBJ2-6; 10 bases fit TRBD2. V dropped 4 bases and J dropped 0; count of bases not matched to a gene: 9. The CDR3 spans 19 residues. The germline V gene encodes CDR1 MNHEY and CDR2 SVGEGT. CDR3 bases: TGTGCCAGCAGTTCCCACGTAGCGGGGGGACCCTCTGGGGCCAACGTCCTGACTTTC. Amino acids: CASSSHVAGGPSGANVLTF.

This clone was counted once. The chain's CDR3 is CASSSPEAGKNTGELFF. For the CDR3, the DNA is TGTGCCAGCAGCTCCCCTGAGGCGGGGAAGAACACCGGGGAGCTGTTTTTT. This chain uses TRBV7-9 with TRBJ2-2; D may be TRBD2 (6 bases). Trimming left V 4 bases short and J 1 base short, with 16 bases between. This CDR3 spans 17 amino acids. The germline gives CDR1 SEHNR, CDR2 FQNEAQ (reference sequence).

The J gene is TRBJ2-7, the V gene TRBV27; TRBD2 agrees at 10 bases. Germline CDR1 and CDR2: MNHEY and SMNVEV (reference sequence). CDR3 length: 15 amino acids. Trimming took 5 bases from V and 7 from J; bases not matched to a gene: 11. CDR3 in DNA: TGTGCCAGCAGTCGGACTAGCGGATACCCAATTGAGCAGTACTTC. This sequence encodes CASSRTSGYPIEQYF.

The chain employs TRBV27 and TRBJ1-1; D might be TRBD1 (6 bases). Deletions cut 5 bases from V and 0 bases from J, with 31 bases between. The CDR3 is made up of 21 amino acids. Germline CDR1 reads MNHEY; CDR2 reads SMNVEV (reference sequence). CDR3 residues: CASSPNPYRLDRRVMNTEAFF. Written as DNA, the CDR3 is TGTGCCAGCAGTCCAAACCCCTATCGACTTGACAGGCGGGTTATGAACACTGAAGCTTTCTTT.

The chain employs TRBV14 and TRBJ1-6; 11 bases agree with TRBD1. CDR1 is SGHDN, CDR2 FVKESK, per germline. Germline trimming cut 4 bases from V and 9 bases from J; bases unmatched to any gene: 2. The CDR3 length is 14 residues. The CDR3 bases are TGTGCCAGCAGCCGAGGACAGGGGGCTTCACCCCTCCACTTT. Encoded protein: CASSRGQGASPLHF.

The chain joins TRBV14 to TRBJ1-4; TRBD1 matches at 7 bases. Germline CDR1 reads SGHDN; CDR2 reads FVKESK. The CDR3 sequence is 15 residues long. Unmatched junction bases numbered 11, after V lost 4 bases and J lost 9 bases. The CDR3, as DNA: TGTGCCAGCAGCCTCCCCGGGACAGCAACGCAAAAACTGTTTTTT. Its translation is CASSLPGTATQKLFF.

The chain combines TRBV6-5 with TRBJ2-3, with 9 bases lining up with TRBD2. The CDR3 length is 13 residues. The germline CDR1 and CDR2 sequences are MNHEY and SVGAGI. After removal of 6 bases from V and 5 bases from J, the junction contained 3 bases not matched to a gene. The CDR3 nucleotides are TGTGCCAGCAGGGCGGGGGGGCGAGATACGCAGTATTTT. Residues: CASRAGGRDTQYF.

The chain combines TRBV27 with TRBJ2-7; TRBD1 is a possible D gene (6 bases). V was shortened by 2 bases and J by 0 bases, with 11 bases between the two germline ends. This CDR3 spans 15 amino acids. Germline CDR1 reads MNHEY; CDR2 reads SMNVEV (reference sequence). The CDR3 DNA reads TGTGCCAGCAGTTTAGCTGGGGGCGTCTCCTACGAGCAGTACTTC. It encodes CASSLAGGVSYEQYF.

The V gene is TRBV19, the J gene TRBJ1-6; D gene unclear. CDR1 is LNHDA, CDR2 SQIVND, per germline (reference sequence). V lost 2 bases and J lost 7, with 3 bases in between. The CDR3 is 12 amino acids. For the CDR3, the DNA is TGTGCCAGTAGTATAATAAATTCACCCCTCCACTTT. Its protein product is CASSIINSPLHF.

The chain employs TRBV29-1 and TRBJ1-2; 10 bases align to TRBD1. The CDR3 is 13 amino acids. The germline CDR1 and CDR2 sequences are SQVTM and ANQGSEA. V lost 3 bases to trimming and J lost 6 bases; unmatched junction nucleotides: 4. CDR3 sequence (DNA): TGCAGCGTTGATAGGGGGACAGGGGATGGCTACACCTTC. It specifies CSVDRGTGDGYTF.

The V gene is TRBV18, the J gene TRBJ2-2; 16 bases align to TRBD2. The germline V gene has CDR1 KGHSH and CDR2 LQKENI. CDR3 length equals 17 residues. V lost 8 bases and J lost 6; bases outside the gene matches: 9. The CDR3 DNA is TGTGCCAGCACGCCGGGACTAGCGGGAGGGCCCGCCGGGGAGCTGTTTTTT. Translating gives CASTPGLAGGPAGELFF. The variable domain in full, with the rest retrieved from reference TRBV18 and TRBJ2-2, is NAGVMQNPRHLVRRRGQEARLRCSPMKGHSHVYWYRQLPEEGLKFMVYLQKENIIDESGMPKERFSAEFPKEGPSILRIQQVVRGDSAAYFCASTPGLAGGPAGELFFGEGSRLTVL.

The gene calls are TRBV19 and TRBJ2-2, with D possibly TRBD2 on 5 matching bases. CDR1 and CDR2 from the germline V gene are LNHDA and SQIVND (reference sequence). V gave up 6 bases and J gave up 4 bases, with 9 bases separating them. The CDR3 contains 13 residues. In DNA form, the CDR3 reads TGTGCCAGTAGGAGGGCGGGCACCGGGGAGCTGTTTTTT. Protein sequence: CASRRAGTGELFF.

This chain joins TRBV18 and TRBJ2-2; D unresolved. Germline CDR1 KGHSH, CDR2 LQKENI. This CDR3 spans 13 amino acids. Trimming stripped 4 bases from V and 3 bases from J, with 6 bases between. The CDR3 here is CASSLSDTGELFF. The CDR3 DNA reads TGTGCCAGCTCACTATCCGACACCGGGGAGCTGTTTTTT.

The genes are TRBV6-1 and TRBJ1-2; D possibly corresponds to TRBD1 (5 bases). This CDR3 comprises 13 residues. Per germline, CDR1 MNHNS and CDR2 SASEGT. V was clipped by 2 bases and J by 5 bases, with 9 bases between them. Here the CDR3 DNA reads TGTGCCAGCAGTGAAAGACAGCTGTATGGCTACACCTTC. It encodes CASSERQLYGYTF.